This T cell receptor (beta chain) was retrieved from a study of early T cells in non-severe SARS-CoV-2 infection. Broader study findings: VDJdb matching favored anti-spike CD8 responses, missing private and CD4 specificities.

There are a few counts of this clonotype. Its antigen is not known. Germline V lookup: CDR1 KGHSH, CDR2 LQKENI. CDR3 length: 15 residues. V was shortened by 6 bases and J by 1 base, with 10 bases between the two germline ends. In TCRdb, the 5' RACE reads were re-called with MiXCR into one record per CDR3 protein. The data hold approximately 63,000 distinct CDR3 sequences, with 5.9% observed a single time. The V gene is TRBV18, the J gene TRBJ2-6, with unresolved D. Sequencing used whole blood, obtained at baseline. The TCR sequence derives from an adult who was a healthcare worker with PCR-confirmed SARS-CoV-2 infection or an uninfected control (not recorded which). The CDR3 DNA sequence: TGTGCCAGCTCTCTCTTGAGGTCTGGGGCCAACGTCCTGACTTTC. Translation: CASSLLRSGANVLTF.